This T cell receptor (beta chain) was captured by sequencing in a study of T-cell reconstitution after alpha-beta-depleted transplantation in children. Trimming removed 0 bases from V and 1 base from J; junction bases left unmatched: 14. The CDR3 is 19 amino acids. From germline, CDR1 is MNHEY and CDR2 SMNVEV (reference sequence). A TCRbeta library incorporating unique molecular identifiers was prepared. TCRdb passed the PCR reads through MiXCR, listing each CDR3 protein once. In the table there are over 45,000 distinct CDR3 sequences, around 9% of which are singletons. This clonotype was seen at least ten times.

This chain links TRBV27 with TRBJ2-5; 7 bases are a match to TRBD2. Sample: PBMCs, mostly from graft donor cells, taken 60 days after TCRalphabeta/CD19-depleted stem cell transplant. This receptor was obtained from a male patient between 2 and 9 years old who had a stem cell transplant for chronic granulomatous disease, so the T cells may come from the graft donor. The CDR3 loop is CASSLSSEDGGVFQETQYF. The CDR3 DNA sequence: TGTGCCAGCAGTTTATCGAGCGAGGATGGGGGGGTATTCCAAGAGACCCAGTACTTC.